Listed here are 5 T cell receptor beta chains from one sample, sequenced in a study of blood T cell repertoires in COVID-19. The data were produced by immunoSEQ multiplex PCR, yet TCRdb's version contains in-frame clones alone and is incomplete. The sample carries approximately 240,000 clones, 75% to 85% recorded once. The sequenced sample was peripheral blood. The receptors shown here come from a human donor in a cohort sampled during active COVID-19.

This chain connects TRBV7-9 to TRBJ2-7, with 10 bases fitting TRBD1. This CDR3 region has 15 residues. Germline lookup yields CDR1 SEHNR and CDR2 FQNEAQ (reference sequence). With V trimmed by 6 bases and J by 3 bases, 8 bases remained unmatched. As DNA, the CDR3 is TGTGCCAGCAGTTTGGACAGGGGGACTTTCTACGAGCAGTACTTC. Translating it yields CASSLDRGTFYEQYF.

CDR3 amino acids: CASRIGANEKLFF. The CDR3, as DNA: TGTGCCAGCAGGATAGGGGCTAATGAAAAACTGTTTTTT. The chain has TRBV6-5 and TRBJ1-4, with D possibly TRBD1 on 5 matching bases. CDR3 size: 13 residues. V lost 6 bases and J 3 bases, leaving 8 bases between the germline ends. Germline V gives CDR1 MNHEY, CDR2 SVGAGI.

There are many counts of this clone. This chain links TRBV9 with TRBJ2-7; 9 nucleotides agree with TRBD2. The CDR3 runs 17 residues. The germline CDR1 and CDR2 sequences are SGDLS and YYNGEE. The junction had 11 bases not matched to a gene; V was cut back by 4 bases and J by 0 bases. CDR3 sequence (DNA): TGTGCCAGCAGCCCGTTTCGACTAGCGGACGGCTCCTACGAGCAGTACTTC. The encoded protein is CASSPFRLADGSYEQYF.

This chain uses TRBV28 with TRBJ2-7; a possible D gene is TRBD2 (6 bases). V was cut by 6 bases and J by 5 bases, with 23 bases left in between. The CDR3 extends over 16 amino acids. Germline CDR1 MDHEN, CDR2 SYDVKM. The CDR3 region has the DNA TGTGCCAGCAGGGCTAAAGAGCTAGCGTCTATAAACGAGCAGTACTTC. Its translation is CASRAKELASINEQYF.

The CDR3 sequence: CASSATSFYEQYF. The CDR3 bases are TGTGCCAGCAGCGCGACTAGTTTCTACGAGCAGTACTTC. This chain joins TRBV5-6 and TRBJ2-7; the D gene is possibly TRBD2 (6 bases). This CDR3 has 13 residues. Germline V gene data show CDR1 as SGHDT and CDR2 as YYEEEE. Deletions cut 4 bases from V and 3 bases from J, with 11 bases between.